There are many counts of the clone carrying this T cell receptor beta chain. The antigen is undetermined. This record belongs to a study of regulatory T cells in long-lasting Graves disease. At the level of the study: Positive TSH receptor antibodies alongside over 5 years of antithyroid drugs were what marked Graves' disease as persistent. Study-wide results and limits: Public clonotype sharing was higher in persistent than newly diagnosed patients. Sampling was limited to peripheral blood rather than thyroid tissue.

Library construction for TCR beta used iRepertoire HTBI primers and Arm-PCR of CDR3 regions. Via MiXCR, TCRdb re-called the multiplex PCR reads, giving one row per CDR3 protein. The table lists hundreds of thousands of distinct CDR3 sequences, 20% to 25% of them singletons. Stated time point: persistent/refractory GD, antithyroid drugs over 5 years with positive TRAb. RNA from PBMCs was the source of the TCR library. This sequence originates from a female donor with Graves disease. The specimen was peripheral blood mononuclear cells (PBMCs), collected when the disease was refractory, from a patient treated with antithyroid drugs.

The CDR3 loop reads CASSRTGETQYF. CDR3 coding DNA: TGTGCCAGCAGTCGAACAGGGGAGACCCAGTACTTC. The V and J genes are TRBV6-2 or TRBV6-3 and TRBJ2-5, with D maybe TRBD1 (6 bases). This CDR3 spans 12 amino acids. Trimming shortened V by 5 bases and J by 5 bases, and 9 bases separated the two germline ends. Per germline, CDR1 MNHEY and CDR2 SVGEGT.